The rows below give T cell receptor beta chains drawn from one sample of a study of shared clonotypes between healthy human individuals. The data were produced by immunoSEQ multiplex PCR, yet TCRdb's version contains in-frame clones alone and is incomplete. Among some 2 million clones listed, 85% to 95% were seen once. Sequences were obtained from naive CD4+ T cells sorted from blood. The receptors were sampled from a man younger than 35 in good health. Both conserved end residues are part of each CDR3. The D gene is left open where the match is weak. Some rows mark clone size as missing; the rest say once, few, many or name a class of expanded clone.

TRBV28	NA	TRBD2	TRBJ2-7	CASRKSSGTYEQYF	TGTGCCAGCAGGAAATCTAGCGGGACCTACGAGCAGTACTTC
TRBV7-8	NA	NA	TRBJ2-4	CASSLAAPGKNIQYF	TGTGCCAGCAGCTTAGCAGCACCAGGGAAAAACATTCAGTACTTC
TRBV18	NA	NA	TRBJ2-7	CASSPGRVTGEQYF	TGTGCCAGCTCACCAGGTCGGGTGACTGGCGAGCAGTACTTC
TRBV6-1	NA	NA	TRBJ1-1	CASSESAGWTEAFF	TGTGCCAGCAGTGAATCGGCAGGGTGGACTGAAGCTTTCTTT
TRBV19	once	TRBD1	TRBJ2-2	CASRWDRPGELFF	TGTGCCAGTAGATGGGACAGGCCCGGGGAGCTGTTTTTT
TRBV29-1	NA	TRBD1	TRBJ2-5	CSARQGKQETQYF	TGCAGCGCCCGACAGGGGAAGCAAGAGACCCAGTACTTC
TRBV7-9	NA	NA	TRBJ2-7	CASSSPGGGATSYEQYF	TGTGCCAGCAGCTCCCCCGGAGGGGGGGCGACTTCCTACGAGCAGTACTTC
TRBV30	NA	NA	TRBJ2-3	CAWIGEDTQYF	TGTGCCTGGATCGGCGAAGATACGCAGTATTTT
TRBV6-5	NA	NA	TRBJ1-1	CASSRGEGAEAFF	TGTGCCAGCAGTCGGGGGGAGGGGGCTGAAGCTTTCTTT
TRBV29-1	once	NA	TRBJ2-1	CSVELTRGNEQFF	TGCAGCGTCGAACTTACTAGGGGGAATGAGCAGTTCTTC
TRBV9	NA	NA	TRBJ1-2	CASSSGHPDLSYGYTF	TGTGCCAGCAGCTCGGGACACCCCGACTTATCTTATGGCTACACCTTC
TRBV10-2	NA	TRBD2	TRBJ2-3	CATLAALSTDTQYF	TGCGCCACCCTAGCGGCCCTTTCCACTGATACGCAGTATTTT
TRBV18	NA	TRBD1	TRBJ1-1	CASSLRTGNTEAFF	TGTGCCAGCTCTCTGAGGACAGGGAACACTGAAGCTTTCTTT
TRBV6-1	once	NA	TRBJ1-5	CASSEDLRGYSNQPQHF	TGTGCCAGCAGTGAAGACTTAAGAGGATATAGCAATCAGCCCCAGCATTTT
TRBV7-9	once	NA	TRBJ1-4	CASSFTGPNEKLFF	TGTGCCAGCAGCTTTACAGGGCCTAATGAAAAACTGTTTTTT
TRBV18	once	NA	TRBJ1-1	CASSPTRGKGNTEAFF	TGTGCCAGCTCACCTACTAGGGGTAAGGGGAACACTGAAGCTTTCTTT
TRBV6-5	NA	NA	TRBJ2-2	CASSYLGLNAGELFF	TGTGCCAGCAGTTACCTAGGACTGAACGCCGGGGAGCTGTTTTTT
TRBV5-1	NA	TRBD2	TRBJ2-5	CASTSAGGREETQYF	TGCGCCAGCACATCTGCGGGGGGGAGAGAAGAGACCCAGTACTTC
TRBV6-1	once	NA	TRBJ1-1	CASSAMNTEAFF	TGTGCCAGCAGCGCGATGAACACTGAAGCTTTCTTT
TRBV25-1	NA	TRBD1	TRBJ2-7	CASSDRDRGYEQYF	TGTGCCAGCAGTGACCGGGACAGGGGCTACGAGCAGTACTTC
TRBV5-6	NA	NA	TRBJ2-2	CASSPLRGYGTGELFF	TGTGCCAGCAGCCCCCTCAGGGGATATGGGACCGGGGAGCTGTTTTTT
TRBV11-2	once	TRBD1	TRBJ1-2	CASSPDRAYGYTF	TGTGCCAGCAGCCCGGACAGGGCATATGGCTACACCTTC
TRBV6-6	NA	NA	TRBJ1-6	CASSYSGPRNSPLHF	TGTGCCAGCAGTTACTCGGGACCGCGAAATTCACCCCTCCACTTT
TRBV5-4	few	TRBD1	TRBJ1-3	CASSLTGTGGNTIYF	TGTGCCAGCAGCCTAACCGGGACAGGGGGAAACACCATATATTTT
TRBV7-2	NA	NA	TRBJ1-2	CASSPSGAGNYGYTF	TGTGCCAGCAGCCCCTCGGGTGCAGGGAACTATGGCTACACCTTC
TRBV6-1	NA	NA	TRBJ1-2	CASSAYGGTNYGYTF	TGTGCCAGCAGTGCCTACGGGGGGACAAACTATGGCTACACCTTC
TRBV10-3	NA	NA	TRBJ2-7	CAISDTGALFSYEQYF	TGTGCCATCAGTGATACGGGAGCCCTCTTTTCCTACGAGCAGTACTTC
TRBV29-1	once	NA	TRBJ2-1	CSVVRQGNYNEQFF	TGCAGCGTTGTCCGTCAGGGGAACTACAATGAGCAGTTCTTC
TRBV25-1	NA	NA	TRBJ1-3	CASSASRVGSGNTIYF	TGTGCCAGCAGTGCGTCCCGGGTGGGTAGTGGAAACACCATATATTTT
TRBV9	NA	NA	TRBJ1-2	CASSVALQGYGYTF	TGTGCCAGCAGCGTAGCCTTACAGGGCTATGGCTACACCTTC
TRBV7-2	NA	NA	TRBJ2-7	CASSSSFLSEQYF	TGTGCCAGCAGCTCCTCCTTTTTGAGCGAGCAGTACTTC
TRBV5-1	NA	TRBD1	TRBJ2-7	CASSLGTGGRYEQYF	TGCGCCAGCAGCTTAGGGACAGGGGGGAGGTACGAGCAGTACTTC
TRBV29-1	once	NA	TRBJ1-3	CSVEDSGNTIYF	TGCAGCGTAGAAGACTCTGGAAACACCATATATTTT
TRBV6-1	NA	NA	TRBJ1-6	CASSDSSSYNSPLHF	TGTGCCAGCAGTGACTCGAGCTCCTATAATTCACCCCTCCACTTT
TRBV28	NA	NA	TRBJ1-6	CASSKPRGGSGGSSPLHF	TGTGCCAGCAGTAAACCCCGGGGTGGGTCCGGAGGCAGTTCACCCCTCCACTTT
TRBV6-5	NA	TRBD1	TRBJ1-2	CASSRLGQGGMGYTF	TGTGCCAGCAGCCGACTCGGACAGGGGGGTATGGGCTACACCTTC
TRBV18	NA	NA	TRBJ1-1	CASSPRGGDTEAFF	TGTGCCAGCTCACCACGTGGGGGAGACACTGAAGCTTTCTTT
TRBV29-1	NA	NA	TRBJ1-2	CSVEIGPPRRYTF	TGCAGCGTCGAGATAGGGCCCCCCCGCCGCTACACCTTC
TRBV7-9	NA	NA	TRBJ2-5	CASSFYRDQETQYF	TGTGCCAGCAGCTTCTACAGGGACCAAGAGACCCAGTACTTC
TRBV15	once	TRBD1	TRBJ2-7	CATSRDLAGTASYEQYF	TGTGCCACCAGCAGAGATTTAGCCGGGACAGCCTCCTACGAGCAGTACTTC
TRBV5-6	NA	NA	TRBJ1-1	CASSLDGRGRTEAFF	TGTGCCAGCAGCTTGGATGGCCGGGGCCGGACTGAAGCTTTCTTT
TRBV12-5	NA	NA	TRBJ2-5	CASGLAGSETQYF	TGTGCTAGTGGTTTGGCCGGTAGCGAGACCCAGTACTTC
TRBV10-3	NA	NA	TRBJ1-1	CAISDTMNTEAFF	TGTGCCATCAGTGACACCATGAACACTGAAGCTTTCTTT
TRBV5-1	NA	NA	TRBJ1-3	CASSLGQHSGNTIYF	TGCGCCAGCAGCTTAGGACAGCACTCTGGAAACACCATATATTTT
TRBV18	NA	NA	TRBJ2-2	CASSPSPQTRELFF	TGTGCCAGCTCACCAAGCCCTCAAACGAGGGAGCTGTTTTTT
TRBV5-4	NA	TRBD2	TRBJ2-1	CASSSTSGSYNEQFF	TGTGCCAGCAGCTCAACTAGCGGCTCCTACAATGAGCAGTTCTTC
TRBV7-9	once	TRBD1	TRBJ2-5	CASSLVQGQQETQYF	TGTGCCAGCAGCTTAGTCCAGGGACAGCAAGAGACCCAGTACTTC
TRBV11-2	NA	TRBD1	TRBJ1-5	CASSLGTEAHQPQHF	TGTGCCAGCAGCTTGGGGACAGAAGCGCATCAGCCCCAGCATTTT
TRBV2	NA	NA	TRBJ2-4	CASTQDSKNIQYF	TGTGCCAGCACCCAGGACAGCAAAAACATTCAGTACTTC
TRBV15	NA	NA	TRBJ1-1	CATSRVWMTEAFF	TGTGCCACCAGCAGAGTTTGGATGACTGAAGCTTTCTTT
TRBV11-3	NA	TRBD2	TRBJ2-1	CASSAGTSGGDNEQFF	TGTGCCAGCAGCGCCGGGACTAGCGGGGGGGACAATGAGCAGTTCTTC
TRBV19	NA	TRBD2	TRBJ2-7	CASRATSGRNEQYF	TGTGCCAGTAGGGCGACTAGCGGGAGGAACGAGCAGTACTTC
TRBV6-5	once	NA	TRBJ1-2	CASSSGAKGYTF	TGTGCCAGCAGTTCAGGGGCAAAGGGCTACACCTTC
TRBV10-3	NA	TRBD1	TRBJ2-7	CAISEAGDRGSYEQYF	TGTGCCATCAGTGAGGCCGGGGACAGGGGCTCCTACGAGCAGTACTTC